These 27 T cell receptor beta chains came from one sample sequenced in a study of blood T cell repertoires in COVID-19. Assay used: immunoSEQ multiplex PCR; TCRdb lists only in-frame clones, some missing. Of roughly 200,000 clones listed, approximately 90% are singletons. Sequenced sample: peripheral blood. All receptors come from a man between 60 and 75 years old who had recovered from COVID-19.

The J gene is TRBJ1-1, the V gene TRBV18; 8 bases match TRBD1. V lost 6 bases, J lost 0 bases, and 12 bases stayed unmatched. CDR1 is KGHSH, CDR2 LQKENI, per germline. The CDR3 is made up of 17 amino acids. CDR3 in amino acids: CASSPVSDRVLNTEAFF. The CDR3 nucleotides are TGTGCCAGCTCGCCTGTGTCGGACAGGGTACTGAACACTGAAGCTTTCTTT.

V and J are TRBV6-5 and TRBJ2-7, with 8 nucleotides matching TRBD1. Trimming at V came to 7 bases and at J to 6 bases, leaving 8 bases not matched to a gene. Germline V lookup: CDR1 MNHEY, CDR2 SVGAGI. CDR3 length: 13 residues. In nucleotides, the CDR3 is TGTGCCAGCACCGCCGGACAGGGTGTCGAGCAGTACTTC. Amino acids: CASTAGQGVEQYF.

The chain joins TRBV30 to TRBJ1-4; D is ambiguous. This CDR3 has 11 amino acids. V shed 0 bases and J shed 7 bases, with 3 bases lying between them. The germline V gene encodes CDR1 GTSNPN and CDR2 SVGIG (reference sequence). CDR3 sequence (DNA): TGTGCCTGGAGTGTCGGTGAAAAACTGTTTTTT. Protein sequence: CAWSVGEKLFF. Filled out from reference TRBV30 and TRBJ1-4, the complete variable domain reads SQTIHQWPATLVQPVGSPLSLECTVEGTSNPNLYWYRQAAGRGLQLLFYSVGIGQISSEVPQNLSASRPQDRQFILSSKKLLLSDSGFYLCAWSVGEKLFFGSGTQLSVL.

The V call is TRBV19, the J call TRBJ1-4; weak D call: TRBD1 (6 bases). The CDR3 is 15 amino acids. Germline lookup yields CDR1 LNHDA and CDR2 SQIVND (reference sequence). Trimming cost V 7 bases and J 3 bases, with 15 bases left between them. The CDR3 spells CASIRGGAANEKLFF. CDR3 in DNA: TGTGCCAGTATTCGCGGGGGGGCAGCTAATGAAAAACTGTTTTTT.

This clone was detected once. This chain links TRBV5-1 with TRBJ1-3, with a tentative D call TRBD1 (6 bases). CDR3 length: 14 residues. The germline V and J ends were trimmed by 7 bases and 6 bases, with 17 bases remaining between them. Germline V CDR1 and CDR2: SGHRS, YFSETQ. The CDR3 loop reads CASCWGHGENTIYF. As DNA, the CDR3 is TGCGCCAGCTGTTGGGGGCACGGGGAAAACACCATATATTTT.

The CDR3 loop is CASSWTGGRETQYF. CDR3 DNA: TGCGCCAGCAGCTGGACAGGGGGCAGAGAGACCCAGTACTTC. This chain links TRBV5-1 with TRBJ2-5; 11 nucleotides agree with TRBD1. Germline assignment: CDR1 SGHRS and CDR2 YFSETQ. V lost 3 bases to trimming and J lost 4 bases; unmatched junction nucleotides: 2. This CDR3 has 14 residues.

V and J are TRBV7-3 and TRBJ2-1; 8 bases map to TRBD1. The V and J ends lost 1 base and 7 bases, in that order; junction bases with no gene match: 9. Germline assignment: CDR1 SGHTA and CDR2 FQGTGA. There are 16 residues in the CDR3. CDR3 sequence: CASSLSSGQGENEQFF. DNA of the CDR3: TGTGCCAGCAGCTTAAGTTCAGGACAGGGCGAGAATGAGCAGTTCTTC.

The genes are TRBV2 and TRBJ1-5; D remains ambiguous. Germline V gives CDR1 SNHLY, CDR2 FYNNEI. CDR3 length equals 14 residues. Between the trimmed V and J ends, which lost 4 bases and 5 bases, there was a span of 12 bases. The CDR3 DNA sequence: TGTGCCAGCAGTGCCTTATTTGGAGATCAGCCCCAGCATTTT. Translated, it gives CASSALFGDQPQHF.

The chain couples TRBV6-2 or TRBV6-3 to TRBJ2-5, with 8 bases matching TRBD2. The V and J ends lost 1 base and 5 bases, in that order; junction bases with no gene match: 3. The germline CDR1 and CDR2 sequences are MNHEY and SVGEGT. This CDR3 has 14 amino acids. The CDR3 coding sequence is TGTGCCAGCAGTTACTGGACTAGCATGGAGACCCAGTACTTC. Protein product: CASSYWTSMETQYF.

The rearrangement uses TRBV6-5 and TRBJ2-3, with D maybe TRBD2 (7 bases). Germline V CDR1 and CDR2: MNHEY, SVGAGI. V lost 7 bases and J 2 bases, leaving 13 bases between the germline ends. This CDR3 contains 14 residues. The CDR3 sequence is CASTPAGATDTQYF. DNA of the CDR3: TGTGCCAGCACCCCGGCGGGGGCCACAGATACGCAGTATTTT.

This sequence joins TRBV18 and TRBJ1-1; the D gene is possibly TRBD1 (6 bases). This CDR3 is 14 amino acids long. V lost 5 bases to trimming and J lost 5 bases, with 15 bases between them. CDR1 is KGHSH and CDR2 is LQKENI in the germline V gene. CDR3 amino acids: CASSNRAVRTEAFF. CDR3 coding DNA: TGTGCCAGCTCAAACAGGGCTGTGAGGACTGAAGCTTTCTTT.

The chain couples TRBV30 to TRBJ1-1; D gene uncertain. The CDR3 has 12 residues. V lost 0 bases and J lost 5, with 7 bases in between. CDR1 and CDR2 from the germline V gene are GTSNPN and SVGIG (reference sequence). CDR3 in DNA: TGTGCCTGGAGTGTAGAGACTACTGAAGCTTTCTTT. Translated: CAWSVETTEAFF.

The chain uses TRBV6-1 and TRBJ1-2, with 7 nucleotides matching TRBD1. This CDR3 has 16 residues. Germline CDR1 MNHNS, CDR2 SASEGT. Trimming cost V 2 bases and J 4 bases; bases outside gene matches: 10. In nucleotides, the CDR3 is TGTGCCAGCAGTGAAAGGGGACAGACGGTCCCCTATGGCTACACCTTC. This gives the protein CASSERGQTVPYGYTF.

The chain links TRBV28 to TRBJ1-5; no clear D. V lost 5 bases and J lost 7, with 9 bases in between. From germline, CDR1 is MDHEN and CDR2 SYDVKM. CDR3 length: 12 residues. The CDR3 sequence: CASSTVGQPQHF. CDR3 coding DNA: TGTGCCAGCAGTACCGTCGGGCAGCCCCAGCATTTT.

This clone showed up just once. The chain links TRBV19 to TRBJ1-3; D gene unclear. The ends were cut back, 5 bases at V and 8 bases at J, with 10 bases in the middle. CDR3 length: 12 amino acids. Germline CDR1 is LNHDA and CDR2 is SQIVND (reference sequence). Here the CDR3 reads CASSLRRDTIYF. In DNA form, the CDR3 reads TGTGCCAGTAGTCTTAGACGGGACACCATATATTTT. Drawing the rest from reference TRBV19 and TRBJ1-3, the complete variable domain is DGGITQSPKYLFRKEGQNVTLSCEQNLNHDAMYWYRQDPGQGLRLIYYSQIVNDFQKGDIAEGYSVSREKKESFPLTVTSAQKNPTAFYLCASSLRRDTIYFGEGSWLTVV.

V usage is TRBV30 and J usage is TRBJ2-5; 9 nucleotides line up with TRBD2. The ends lost 0 bases at V and 5 bases at J; junction bases unmatched: 10. CDR1 and CDR2 (germline): GTSNPN, SVGIG (reference sequence). The CDR3 covers 16 residues. CDR3 coding DNA: TGTGCCTGGAGTGTACTGGGGCGGGGGGGCCTTGAGACCCAGTACTTC. Translating gives CAWSVLGRGGLETQYF.

The V gene is TRBV18, the J gene TRBJ2-2, with 8 bases aligning to TRBD1. The CDR3 totals 17 residues. CDR1 is KGHSH and CDR2 is LQKENI in the germline V gene. V gave up 0 bases and J gave up 1 base; unmatched junction bases: 4. This CDR3 is CASSPPSGTGNTGELFF. The CDR3 nucleotides read TGTGCCAGCTCACCACCCTCCGGGACAGGGAACACCGGGGAGCTGTTTTTT. The full variable domain, rest sourced from reference TRBV18 and TRBJ2-2, is NAGVMQNPRHLVRRRGQEARLRCSPMKGHSHVYWYRQLPEEGLKFMVYLQKENIIDESGMPKERFSAEFPKEGPSILRIQQVVRGDSAAYFCASSPPSGTGNTGELFFGEGSRLTVL.

The V gene is TRBV19, the J gene TRBJ1-5; TRBD1 is a possible D gene (5 bases). V was pared by 7 bases and J by 3 bases, with 16 bases between. Germline V gene data show CDR1 as LNHDA and CDR2 as SQIVND (reference sequence). The CDR3 loop spans 15 amino acids. This CDR3 reads CASTSGRGANQPQHF. In DNA form, the CDR3 reads TGTGCCAGTACATCAGGCCGCGGGGCCAATCAGCCCCAGCATTTT.

A single count supports this clone. The V gene is TRBV5-4, the J gene TRBJ1-3, with D possibly being TRBD1 (6 bases). V gave up 0 bases and J gave up 7 bases, with 17 bases separating them. Per the germline V gene, CDR1 is SGHNT and CDR2 is YYREEE (reference sequence). The CDR3 has 16 amino acids. The CDR3 nucleotides read TGTGCCAGCAGCTTGGAAGCAGGGGCGATGGGTAACACCATATATTTT. Translated: CASSLEAGAMGNTIYF.

This chain joins TRBV5-1 and TRBJ1-3; D remains ambiguous. CDR3 length: 13 residues. The V gene lost 0 bases and the J gene lost 4 bases, with 5 bases spanning the gap. The V gene's germline CDR1 is SGHRS and CDR2 YFSETQ. Written as DNA, the CDR3 is TGCGCCAGCAGCTTGGGGAGGGGAAACACCATATATTTT. Residues: CASSLGRGNTIYF.

V usage is TRBV30 and J usage is TRBJ2-4; possible D gene TRBD2, 5 bases. Germline V lookup: CDR1 GTSNPN, CDR2 SVGIG (reference sequence). The CDR3 consists of 15 residues. The ends were cut back, 2 bases at V and 0 bases at J, with 11 bases in the middle. The CDR3 region is CAWSLGVVAKNIQYF. Written as DNA, the CDR3 is TGTGCCTGGAGTCTCGGGGTGGTAGCCAAAAACATTCAGTACTTC.

This clone showed up just once. The rearrangement joins TRBV20-1 to TRBJ2-5, with TRBD2 matching 7 bases. The germline V gene has CDR1 DFQATT and CDR2 SNEGSKA (reference sequence). The CDR3 contains 14 residues. J was trimmed by 5 bases and V by 3 bases; bases with no gene match: 9. CDR3 in amino acids: CSASPGLGTETQYF. Written as DNA, the CDR3 is TGCAGTGCTAGTCCCGGACTAGGAACGGAGACCCAGTACTTC.

This chain connects TRBV7-3 to TRBJ1-2, with 11 bases lining up with TRBD1. CDR1 is SGHTA, CDR2 FQGTGA, per germline. Germline trimming cut 3 bases from V and 0 bases from J; bases unmatched to any gene: 6. This CDR3 is 17 amino acids long. The CDR3 DNA is TGTGCCAGCAGCTTTACCGGGACAGGGGGATCTAACTATGGCTACACCTTC. Translating gives CASSFTGTGGSNYGYTF. The full variable domain, rest sourced from reference TRBV7-3 and TRBJ1-2, is GAGVSQTPSNKVTEKGKYVELRCDPISGHTALYWYRQSLGQGPEFLIYFQGTGAADDSGLPNDRFFAVRPEGSVSTLKIQRTERGDSAVYLCASSFTGTGGSNYGYTFGSGTRLTVV.

J is TRBJ1-2 and V is TRBV6-1, with 11 nucleotides matching TRBD1. V dropped 3 bases and J dropped 9; count of bases not matched to a gene: 6. CDR3 length: 14 residues. CDR1 and CDR2 (germline): MNHNS, SASEGT. This CDR3 reads CASSEDRGPLSYTF. The CDR3 DNA reads TGTGCCAGCAGTGAGGACAGGGGGCCTCTAAGCTACACCTTC.

The chain uses TRBV28 and TRBJ2-1; TRBD1 matches 7 bases. The CDR3 runs to 16 residues. The V segment lost 6 bases and the J segment 8 bases; nucleotides outside the gene matches: 16. CDR1 is MDHEN, CDR2 SYDVKM, per germline. The CDR3: CASSSPLRGRIYEQFF. As DNA, the CDR3 is TGTGCCAGCAGCTCTCCCCTAAGGGGGCGCATCTATGAGCAGTTCTTC.

This chain links TRBV27 with TRBJ2-3; tentative D call: TRBD1 (5 bases). V was shortened by 6 bases and J by 6 bases, with 19 bases between the two germline ends. This CDR3 has 15 residues. Germline values: CDR1 MNHEY, CDR2 SMNVEV (reference sequence). This chain's CDR3 is CASSPRQGGSDTQYF. The DNA of the CDR3 is TGTGCCAGCAGCCCCCGGCAGGGTGGGTCGGATACGCAGTATTTT.

This chain links TRBV12-3 or TRBV12-4 with TRBJ2-5, with D unclear. The CDR3 is 13 amino acids. Trimming removed 2 bases at V and 2 bases at J, with 6 bases between. DNA of the CDR3: TGTGCCAGCAGTTTAAGGCGGCAAGAGACCCAGTACTTC. It specifies CASSLRRQETQYF.